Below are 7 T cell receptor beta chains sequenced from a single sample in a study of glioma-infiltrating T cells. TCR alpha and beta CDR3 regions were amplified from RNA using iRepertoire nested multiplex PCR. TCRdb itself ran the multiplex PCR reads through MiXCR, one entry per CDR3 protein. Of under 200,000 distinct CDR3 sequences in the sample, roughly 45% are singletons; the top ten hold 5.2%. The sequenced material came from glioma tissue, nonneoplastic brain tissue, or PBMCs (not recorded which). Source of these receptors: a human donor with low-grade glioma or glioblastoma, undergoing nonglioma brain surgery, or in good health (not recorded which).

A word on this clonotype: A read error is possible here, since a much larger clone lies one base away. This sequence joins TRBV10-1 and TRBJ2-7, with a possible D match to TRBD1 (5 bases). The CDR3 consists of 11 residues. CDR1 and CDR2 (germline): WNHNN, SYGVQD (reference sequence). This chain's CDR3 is CASSAGSEKYF. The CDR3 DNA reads TGCGCCAGCAGTGCAGGGTCCGAGAAGTACTTC.

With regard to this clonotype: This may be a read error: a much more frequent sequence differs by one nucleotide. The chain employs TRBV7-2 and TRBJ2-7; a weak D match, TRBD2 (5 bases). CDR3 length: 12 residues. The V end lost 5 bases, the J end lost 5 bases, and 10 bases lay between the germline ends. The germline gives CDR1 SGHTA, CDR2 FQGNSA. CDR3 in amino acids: CASSTTSDEQYF. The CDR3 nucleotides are TGTGCCAGCAGCACCACTAGTGACGAGCAGTACTTC.

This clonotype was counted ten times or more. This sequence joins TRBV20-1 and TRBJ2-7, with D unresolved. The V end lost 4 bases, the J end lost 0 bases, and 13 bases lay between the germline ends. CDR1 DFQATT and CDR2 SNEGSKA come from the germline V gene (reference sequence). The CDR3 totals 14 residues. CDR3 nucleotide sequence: TGCAGTGCTACTGACATCCAAAGCTCCTACGAGCAGTACTTC. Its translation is CSATDIQSSYEQYF.

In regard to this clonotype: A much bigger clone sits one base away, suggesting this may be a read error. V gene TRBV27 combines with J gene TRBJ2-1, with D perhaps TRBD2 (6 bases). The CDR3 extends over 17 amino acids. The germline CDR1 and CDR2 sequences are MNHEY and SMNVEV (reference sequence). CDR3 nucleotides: TGTGCCAGCAGTGGCAAATATAGCGGCCACTCCTACAATGATCAGTTCTTC. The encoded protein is CASSGKYSGHSYNDQFF.

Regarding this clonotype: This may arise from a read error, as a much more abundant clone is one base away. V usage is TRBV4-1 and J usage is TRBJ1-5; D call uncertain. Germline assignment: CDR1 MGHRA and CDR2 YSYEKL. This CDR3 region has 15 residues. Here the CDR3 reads CASSQVGVVDHPQHF. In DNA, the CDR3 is TGCGCCAGCAGCCAAGTTGGTGTCGTGGATCATCCCCAGCATTTT.

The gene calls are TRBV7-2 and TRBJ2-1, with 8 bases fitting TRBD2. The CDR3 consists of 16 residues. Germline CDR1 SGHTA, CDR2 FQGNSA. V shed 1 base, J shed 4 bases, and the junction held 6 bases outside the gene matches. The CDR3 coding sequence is TGTGCCAGCAGCTTAGTAGGCGGGAGGTCTTACAATGAGCAGTTCTTC. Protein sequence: CASSLVGGRSYNEQFF.

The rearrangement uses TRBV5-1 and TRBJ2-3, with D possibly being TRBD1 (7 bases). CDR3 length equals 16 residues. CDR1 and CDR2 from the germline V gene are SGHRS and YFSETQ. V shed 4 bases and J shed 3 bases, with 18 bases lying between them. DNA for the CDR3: TGCGCCAGCAGCCCGGGAAGGCAGGGGGGAACAGATACGCAGTATTTT. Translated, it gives CASSPGRQGGTDTQYF.